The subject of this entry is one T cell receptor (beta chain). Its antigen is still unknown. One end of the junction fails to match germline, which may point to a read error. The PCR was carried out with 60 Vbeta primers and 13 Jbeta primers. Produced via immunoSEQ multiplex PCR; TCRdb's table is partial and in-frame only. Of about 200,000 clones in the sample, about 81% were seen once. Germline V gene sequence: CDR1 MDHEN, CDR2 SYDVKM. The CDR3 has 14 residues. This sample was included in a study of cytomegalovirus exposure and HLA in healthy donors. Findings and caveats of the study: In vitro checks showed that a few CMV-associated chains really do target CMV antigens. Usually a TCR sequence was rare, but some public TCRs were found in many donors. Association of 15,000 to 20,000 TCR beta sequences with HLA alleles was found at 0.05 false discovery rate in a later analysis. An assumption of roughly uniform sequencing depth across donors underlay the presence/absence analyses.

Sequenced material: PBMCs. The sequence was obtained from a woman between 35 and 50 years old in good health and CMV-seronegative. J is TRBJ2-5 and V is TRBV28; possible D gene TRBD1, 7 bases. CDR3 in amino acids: CAGRRGTVRETQYF. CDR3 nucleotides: TGTGCCGGCAGACGCGGGACAGTCCGAGAGACCCAGTACTTC.